This is a list of T cell receptor beta chains from one sample in a study of T cell responses to AZD1222 COVID-19 vaccine. The repertoire was sequenced with immunoSEQ multiplex PCR; TCRdb's copy has only in-frame clones and lacks some. The table has 170,000 or so clones, 90% seen once; the top ten hold approximately 3%. The specimen was peripheral blood, collected on day 0 of AZD1222 vaccination. The receptors stem from an adult in good health. The CDR3 runs from the conserved cysteine through the conserved F or W. A D gene is named only where the DNA matches it firmly. Where a row states a size, it is once, few, many or the class of an expanded clone; other rows omit it.

V	J	D	size	CDR3	DNA
TRBV9	TRBJ2-3	NA	NA	CASSVAGDTQYF	TGTGCCAGCAGCGTAGCTGGGGATACGCAGTATTTT
TRBV3-1/TRBV3-2	TRBJ2-7	NA	few	CASSQWGSGTPPYEQYF	TGTGCCAGCAGCCAATGGGGATCCGGGACACCTCCCTACGAGCAGTACTTC
TRBV7-2	TRBJ2-5	NA	NA	CASSRPGETQYF	TGTGCCAGCAGCCGACCGGGGGAGACCCAGTACTTC
TRBV27	TRBJ2-7	NA	NA	CASSWGYEQYF	TGTGCCAGCAGTTGGGGATACGAGCAGTACTTC
TRBV7-2	TRBJ2-1	TRBD2	NA	CASSKSGGDNEQFF	TGTGCCAGCAGCAAAAGCGGGGGGGACAATGAGCAGTTCTTC
TRBV24-1	TRBJ2-3	TRBD2	NA	CATSEPAGAGSTDTQYF	TGTGCCACCAGTGAGCCGGCTGGAGCGGGGTCCACAGATACGCAGTATTTT
TRBV10-3	TRBJ2-7	NA	NA	CAISGDQERSEQYF	TGTGCCATCAGTGGGGACCAGGAGCGAAGCGAGCAGTACTTC
TRBV7-8	TRBJ1-1	NA	NA	CASSSERANTEAFF	TGTGCCAGCAGCTCCGAGAGGGCCAACACTGAAGCTTTCTTT
TRBV12-3/TRBV12-4	TRBJ2-2	NA	NA	CASSLKAGELFF	TGTGCCAGCAGTTTGAAGGCCGGGGAGCTGTTTTTT
TRBV5-6	TRBJ1-2	NA	NA	CASSRAGGRGDYGYTF	TGTGCCAGCAGCCGGGCTGGTGGCAGGGGAGACTATGGCTACACCTTC
TRBV30	TRBJ2-1	NA	once	CAWSGEARDNEQFF	TGTGCCTGGAGTGGGGAGGCGAGGGACAATGAGCAGTTCTTC
TRBV4-3	TRBJ2-5	NA	NA	CASSQVAGAHQETQYF	TGCGCCAGCAGCCAAGTTGCCGGGGCCCACCAAGAGACCCAGTACTTC
TRBV7-2	TRBJ2-2	TRBD2	few	CASSFSRGGNTGELFF	TGTGCCAGCAGCTTTTCGCGGGGGGGCAACACCGGGGAGCTGTTTTTT
TRBV10-2	TRBJ2-2	TRBD2	NA	CASSEPSGGGYTGELFF	TGCGCCAGCAGTGAGCCCAGCGGGGGAGGGTACACCGGGGAGCTGTTTTTT
TRBV7-2	TRBJ1-3	NA	NA	CASSLQGGYGNTIYF	TGTGCCAGCAGCCTTCAAGGGGGTTACGGAAACACCATATATTTT
TRBV4-3	TRBJ1-2	NA	NA	CASSQEGPGSYGYTF	TGCGCCAGCAGCCAAGAGGGGCCAGGCTCCTATGGCTACACCTTC
TRBV5-6	TRBJ2-1	NA	NA	CASSGVRPRLYNEQFF	TGTGCCAGCAGCGGGGTTCGGCCCAGACTCTACAATGAGCAGTTCTTC
TRBV6-5	TRBJ1-6	TRBD1	once	CASTPGQGGTPLHF	TGTGCCAGCACCCCGGGACAGGGTGGTACACCCCTCCACTTT
TRBV6-5	TRBJ2-1	TRBD1	NA	CASSPQGATRGEQFF	TGTGCCAGCAGTCCTCAGGGGGCGACAAGGGGTGAGCAGTTCTTC
TRBV29-1	TRBJ2-4	NA	once	CSVEESAKNIQYF	TGCAGCGTTGAAGAGTCAGCCAAAAACATTCAGTACTTC
TRBV29-1	TRBJ2-1	TRBD2	NA	CSASPSSGGATYNEQFF	TGCAGCGCGTCTCCTTCTAGCGGGGGGGCCACCTACAATGAGCAGTTCTTC
TRBV6-1	TRBJ1-2	NA	NA	CASSERGSGGGYTF	TGTGCCAGCAGTGAAAGGGGCAGTGGAGGAGGCTACACCTTC
TRBV27	TRBJ2-1	NA	NA	CASSLLGDRSYNEQFF	TGTGCCAGCAGTTTATTAGGTGACCGGAGTTACAATGAGCAGTTCTTC
TRBV7-8	TRBJ1-6	NA	NA	CASSSQGQDNSPLHF	TGTGCCAGCAGCTCTCAGGGGCAGGATAATTCACCCCTCCACTTT
TRBV7-9	TRBJ2-2	NA	NA	CASSPGGGVNTGELFF	TGTGCCAGCAGCCCGGGGGGCGGGGTGAACACCGGGGAGCTGTTTTTT
TRBV2	TRBJ1-5	NA	once	CASSGDNQPQHF	TGTGCCAGCAGTGGGGATAATCAGCCCCAGCATTTT
TRBV5-6	TRBJ1-3	TRBD1	once	CASSRGQASSGNTIYF	TGTGCCAGCAGCAGGGGACAGGCGTCCTCTGGAAACACCATATATTTT
TRBV7-9	TRBJ2-7	NA	NA	CASSLDWYEQYF	TGTGCCAGCAGCTTAGATTGGTACGAGCAGTACTTC
TRBV20-1	TRBJ2-5	NA	NA	CSVGGPGTQYF	TGCAGCGTTGGGGGTCCGGGGACCCAGTACTTC
TRBV5-1	TRBJ2-3	TRBD2	few	CASSLGERGGADTQYF	TGCGCCAGCAGCTTGGGAGAGCGGGGGGGCGCAGATACGCAGTATTTT
TRBV6-2/TRBV6-3	TRBJ2-1	NA	once	CASSFVGEQFF	TGTGCCAGCAGTTTTGTCGGTGAGCAGTTCTTC
TRBV12-3/TRBV12-4	TRBJ2-7	TRBD1	few	CASSLVQGNEQYF	TGTGCCAGCAGTCTGGTACAGGGGAACGAGCAGTACTTC
TRBV25-1	TRBJ1-2	NA	NA	CASRDHDAPRYTF	TGTGCCAGCAGGGATCATGACGCGCCCCGCTACACCTTC
TRBV5-5	TRBJ2-3	NA	few	CASSSGPGRGTDTQYF	TGTGCCAGCAGCTCGGGACCTGGGAGAGGCACAGATACGCAGTATTTT
TRBV7-6	TRBJ2-2	TRBD1	NA	CASARTGGLAGELFF	TGTGCCAGTGCCCGGACAGGGGGCTTAGCCGGGGAGCTGTTTTTT
TRBV2	TRBJ2-7	TRBD1	NA	CASSERPPGQYYEQYF	TGTGCCAGCAGTGAGCGGCCACCGGGACAGTATTACGAGCAGTACTTC
TRBV20-1	TRBJ1-3	NA	NA	CSAANGNTIYF	TGCAGTGCCGCTAACGGAAACACCATATATTTT
TRBV7-2	TRBJ2-5	NA	NA	CASSRTTGKETQYF	TGTGCCAGCAGCCGGACTACGGGGAAAGAGACCCAGTACTTC
TRBV29-1	TRBJ2-2	NA	NA	CSVEAGRSPGELFF	TGCAGCGTTGAGGCAGGGCGCTCCCCCGGGGAGCTGTTTTTT
TRBV3-1/TRBV3-2	TRBJ1-6	TRBD1	NA	CASSPGQGVGKTPLHF	TGTGCCAGCAGCCCAGGACAGGGGGTTGGTAAGACACCCCTCCACTTT
TRBV29-1	TRBJ2-3	TRBD2	NA	CSVEELAGVSDTQYF	TGCAGCGTCGAAGAACTAGCGGGGGTGTCAGATACGCAGTATTTT
TRBV7-3	TRBJ2-2	TRBD1	NA	CASSQSGQGDTGELFF	TGTGCCAGCAGCCAATCGGGACAGGGGGACACCGGGGAGCTGTTTTTT
TRBV7-6	TRBJ1-5	NA	NA	CASSLGRGGVSNQPQHF	TGTGCCAGCAGCTTAGGGCGCGGGGGGGTTAGCAATCAGCCCCAGCATTTT
TRBV5-4	TRBJ1-2	TRBD1	NA	CASSAGTANTNYGYTF	TGTGCCAGCAGCGCCGGGACAGCTAACACGAACTATGGCTACACCTTC
TRBV7-9	TRBJ2-3	TRBD2	NA	CASGGTSGGPSTDTQYF	TGTGCCAGCGGTGGGACTAGCGGGGGACCCAGCACAGATACGCAGTATTTT
TRBV19	TRBJ1-1	NA	NA	CASSIGRALFDTEAFF	TGTGCCAGTAGTATAGGCAGGGCTCTTTTCGACACTGAAGCTTTCTTT
TRBV12-3/TRBV12-4	TRBJ2-7	NA	NA	CASSLGGNEQYF	TGTGCCAGCAGTTTAGGAGGAAACGAGCAGTACTTC
TRBV6-5	TRBJ1-6	NA	NA	CASSQIIYNSPLHF	TGTGCCAGCAGCCAGATAATTTATAATTCACCCCTCCACTTT
TRBV19	TRBJ1-4	TRBD1	NA	CASSNAPTGPREKLFF	TGTGCCAGTAGTAACGCCCCGACAGGGCCTCGAGAAAAACTGTTTTTT
TRBV18	TRBJ2-2	NA	NA	CASSPPTAAGELFF	TGTGCCAGCTCACCACCGACAGCGGCCGGGGAGCTGTTTTTT
TRBV6-5	TRBJ1-2	NA	NA	CASSPRGNYGYTF	TGTGCCAGCAGTCCTAGAGGAAACTATGGCTACACCTTC
TRBV15	TRBJ2-4	TRBD2	NA	CATSRDRLAGGVNIQYF	TGTGCCACCAGCAGAGATCGACTAGCGGGGGGAGTGAACATTCAGTACTTC
TRBV7-9	TRBJ2-1	TRBD1	once	CASSTNDRGRVSSYNEQFF	TGTGCCAGCAGCACCAATGACAGGGGGCGTGTTAGCTCCTACAATGAGCAGTTCTTC
TRBV6-5	TRBJ1-1	NA	NA	CASQGGATEAFF	TGTGCCAGCCAAGGGGGGGCCACTGAAGCTTTCTTT
TRBV7-2	TRBJ1-4	TRBD1	NA	CASSLNGGGSGEKLFF	TGTGCCAGCAGCTTAAACGGAGGGGGCTCGGGTGAAAAACTGTTTTTT
TRBV6-5	TRBJ2-7	NA	NA	CASSSSDRSYEQYF	TGTGCCAGCAGTTCGTCGGACAGAAGCTACGAGCAGTACTTC
TRBV27	TRBJ1-6	NA	NA	CASSQGYSPLHF	TGTGCCAGCTCGCAGGGTTATTCACCCCTCCACTTT
TRBV9	TRBJ1-1	NA	many	CASSQGQNTEAFF	TGTGCCAGCAGCCAGGGACAGAACACTGAAGCTTTCTTT
TRBV9	TRBJ2-1	NA	NA	CASSVAQSNEQFF	TGTGCCAGCAGCGTAGCACAGAGCAATGAGCAGTTCTTC